The T cell receptor (beta chain) described here comes from a study of technical replicates of blood from a few donors (dated by TCRdb to 2016 to 2017). The germline V gene encodes CDR1 KGHSH and CDR2 LQKENI. Spanning cysteine to phenylalanine, the CDR3 consists of 15 amino acids. The only DNA kept is the CDR3, 45 bases in frame from the first base. V is cut by 6 bases and J by 2 bases, and the space between the germline ends is 15 bases. Concerning this clone: Which antigen it targets is not known. No quality values exist for individual bases; no much larger clone is one base distant.

Library generation was performed with the immunoSEQ multiplex PCR assay. The source is immuneACCESS, and TCRdb retained only in-frame sequences with V and J called. Part of the clones is not carried over; for the studies checked, unresolved V genes explain less than half of this, and the remainder is unexplained. The sample has about 73,000 clones on record, 93% of them singletons. The ten biggest clones cover 0.2% to 0.3% of the sample. This receptor was identified in a human donor in good health. Sequences were obtained from T cells isolated from PBMCs. The rearrangement joined TRBV18 to TRBJ2-3, and possibly TRBD2, on 6 matching bases. The sequenced DNA is TGTGCCAGCTCCTCGAGGAGGGTCTACACAGATACGCAGTATTTT. Its protein product is CASSSRRVYTDTQYF.